Following are 21 T cell receptor beta chains from one sample sequenced in a study of OX40 agonist ivuxolimab in advanced cancers. This table comes from immunoSEQ multiplex PCR, and its TCRdb copy is limited to in-frame clones, with some not included. The sample contains roughly 20,000 clones, 74% of which appear only once. The material was CD4+ or CD8+ T cells sorted from blood, obtained in a trial of the OX40 agonist ivuxolimab. All receptors come from an adult with an advanced solid tumor such as melanoma, head and neck, liver or kidney cancer.

The V and J genes are TRBV7-2 and TRBJ1-6; the D is unclear. Germline V CDR1 and CDR2: SGHTA, FQGNSA. The ends were cut back, 5 bases at V and 8 bases at J, with 16 bases in the middle. The CDR3 has 15 amino acids. The CDR3 protein is CASSTAPQSHSPLHF. CDR3 sequence (DNA): TGTGCCAGCAGCACCGCCCCGCAATCTCATTCACCCCTCCACTTT.

The J gene is TRBJ2-3, the V gene TRBV5-6; D might be TRBD1 (5 bases). CDR3 size: 15 residues. V lost 4 bases and J lost 3, with 15 bases in between. Looked up from germline, CDR1 is SGHDT and CDR2 is YYEEEE. The CDR3 nucleotides are TGTGCCAGCAGCCACCGGACACCAATAACAGATACGCAGTATTTT. Protein product: CASSHRTPITDTQYF.

This clone showed up just a few times. J is TRBJ1-3 and V is TRBV4-3; no firm D call. Germline assignment: CDR1 LGHNA and CDR2 YSLEER. V lost 5 bases to trimming and J lost 0 bases, with 11 bases between them. The CDR3 is made up of 15 amino acids. The CDR3 reads CASSKDPSSGNTIYF. The CDR3 nucleotides are TGCGCCAGCAGCAAGGACCCAAGCTCTGGAAACACCATATATTTT.

With regard to this clone: The sample has other DNA sequences that encode this CDR3 too. This chain uses TRBV19 with TRBJ1-1; D gene ambiguous. The germline V and J ends were trimmed by 3 bases and 0 bases, with 5 bases remaining between them. The CDR3 extends over 13 amino acids. Per germline, CDR1 LNHDA and CDR2 SQIVND (reference sequence). The chain's CDR3 is CASSISLNTEAFF. The CDR3 DNA reads as TGTGCCAGTAGTATTTCCCTGAACACTGAAGCTTTCTTT.

This clone occurred a few times. This sequence joins TRBV2 and TRBJ1-1; D possibly corresponds to TRBD1 (6 bases). The germline V and J ends were trimmed by 7 bases and 6 bases, with 21 bases remaining between them. Germline CDR1 is SNHLY and CDR2 is FYNNEI. This CDR3 comprises 15 residues. The chain's CDR3 is CASTSPEPGHPEAFF. The CDR3 DNA reads as TGTGCCAGCACCTCCCCCGAACCGGGACATCCTGAAGCTTTCTTT.

This clone was recorded a few times. This chain joins TRBV19 and TRBJ2-3, with D perhaps TRBD1 (5 bases). Deletions cut 8 bases from V and 6 bases from J, with 18 bases between. CDR1 and CDR2 from the germline V gene are LNHDA and SQIVND (reference sequence). The length of the CDR3 is 14 residues. This chain's CDR3 is CASAVDIGGDTQYF. The DNA of the CDR3 is TGTGCCAGTGCTGTGGACATCGGTGGGGATACGCAGTATTTT.

This clone was detected only a few times. The chain couples TRBV5-6 to TRBJ1-2; D may be TRBD1 (6 bases). Germline values: CDR1 SGHDT, CDR2 YYEEEE. Deletions cut 0 bases from V and 2 bases from J, with 17 bases between. The CDR3 runs 17 residues. The CDR3 bases are TGTGCCAGCAGCTTGGCCTTCCGGACAGAAGCGAACTATGGCTACACCTTC. Translated, it gives CASSLAFRTEANYGYTF.

The CDR3 DNA reads as TGTGCCAGTAGCCCTCACACGGGATACAATCAGCCCCAGCATTTT. This sequence encodes CASSPHTGYNQPQHF. This rearrangement joins TRBV19 to TRBJ1-5; the D is unclear. The length of the CDR3 is 15 residues. Germline V CDR1 and CDR2: LNHDA, SQIVND (reference sequence). The ends were cut back, 6 bases at V and 3 bases at J, with 15 bases in the middle.

The V and J genes are TRBV7-6 and TRBJ2-3; TRBD2 aligns across 9 bases. V dropped 4 bases and J dropped 2; count of bases not matched to a gene: 4. The germline V gene encodes CDR1 SGHVS and CDR2 FNYEAQ. CDR3 length: 15 residues. CDR3 DNA sequence: TGTGCCAGCAGCTCTAGCGGGGCCTACACAGATACGCAGTATTTT. This gives the protein CASSSSGAYTDTQYF.

The chain uses TRBV27 and TRBJ1-5, with unresolved D. CDR3 length equals 13 residues. Germline V gives CDR1 MNHEY, CDR2 SMNVEV (reference sequence). Trimming cost V 2 bases and J 8 bases, with 10 bases left between them. The CDR3 protein is CASSLEGSEPQHF. The CDR3 DNA reads as TGTGCCAGCAGTTTAGAGGGTAGCGAGCCCCAGCATTTT.

In its sample, this clone was seen once. The chain combines TRBV27 with TRBJ1-2; D is unclear. V was clipped by 9 bases and J by 11 bases, with 16 bases between them. The germline CDR1 and CDR2 sequences are MNHEY and SMNVEV (reference sequence). This CDR3 region has 11 residues. The CDR3 DNA is TGTGCCAGTAGGGAATTTGGGGTTTACACCTTC. It codes for CASREFGVYTF.

The chain has TRBV4-1 and TRBJ2-2; D possibly corresponds to TRBD1 (7 bases). Germline lookup yields CDR1 MGHRA and CDR2 YSYEKL. V gave up 2 bases and J gave up 5 bases, with 18 bases separating them. There are 17 residues in the CDR3. The CDR3 nucleotides read TGCGCCAGCAGCCAAATGTACGGGGGCAGGGGGACCGGGGAGCTGTTTTTT. It yields the protein CASSQMYGGRGTGELFF.

This clone has a single count. V usage is TRBV5-8 and J usage is TRBJ2-7, with unresolved D. The ends were cut back, 2 bases at V and 2 bases at J, with 11 bases in the middle. The CDR3 is made up of 14 amino acids. Germline CDR1 and CDR2: SGHTS and YDEGEE. CDR3: CASSFWSGTYEQYF. The DNA for the CDR3 is TGTGCCAGCAGCTTCTGGTCCGGAACCTACGAGCAGTACTTC.

The chain combines TRBV5-1 with TRBJ2-3; no definite D call. V gave up 4 bases and J gave up 1 base, with 10 bases separating them. The germline CDR1 and CDR2 sequences are SGHRS and YFSETQ. The CDR3 runs to 14 residues. The CDR3 sequence is CASSPFFGTDTQYF. The CDR3 coding sequence is TGCGCCAGCAGCCCTTTTTTTGGCACAGATACGCAGTATTTT.

In its sample, this clone was seen once. This chain links TRBV7-9 with TRBJ2-7, with 7 bases aligning to TRBD1. There are 13 residues in the CDR3. V gave up 5 bases and J gave up 4 bases; unmatched junction bases: 5. Looked up from germline, CDR1 is SEHNR and CDR2 is FQNEAQ (reference sequence). In DNA form, the CDR3 reads TGTGCCAGCAGCGCCGGGACAGCTTACGAGCAGTACTTC. As protein: CASSAGTAYEQYF.

The chain combines TRBV6-1 with TRBJ2-7; D is unclear. V lost 3 bases and J lost 2, with 8 bases in between. Germline V CDR1 and CDR2: MNHNS, SASEGT. There are 13 residues in the CDR3. CDR3 in amino acids: CASSEAGPYEQYF. The CDR3 DNA follows: TGTGCCAGCAGTGAGGCAGGACCCTACGAGCAGTACTTC.

The chain is built from TRBV7-9 and TRBJ1-2, with TRBD1 matching over 8 bases. Losses at the gene ends were 4 bases for V and 3 bases for J; bases not matched to a gene: 7. CDR1 SEHNR and CDR2 FQNEAQ come from the germline V gene (reference sequence). CDR3 length equals 15 residues. DNA for the CDR3: TGTGCCAGCAGCTACCAGGGACAGGTTTACTATGGCTACACCTTC. Amino acid sequence: CASSYQGQVYYGYTF. The whole variable domain, remainder taken from reference TRBV7-9 and TRBJ1-2, is DTGVSQNPRHKITKRGQNVTFRCDPISEHNRLYWYRQTLGQGPEFLTYFQNEAQLEKSRLLSDRFSAERPKGSFSTLEIQRTEQGDSAMYLCASSYQGQVYYGYTFGSGTRLTVV.

This chain joins TRBV25-1 and TRBJ2-3, with TRBD2 identical over 12 bases. This CDR3 is 16 amino acids long. Germline assignment: CDR1 MGHDK and CDR2 SYGVNS. V was pared by 4 bases and J by 5 bases, with 7 bases of the junction left unmatched. In DNA form, the CDR3 reads TGTGCCAGCAGTGTGCTAGCGGGAGGGCCGGGAGATACGCAGTATTTT. Its translation: CASSVLAGGPGDTQYF.

The gene calls are TRBV30 and TRBJ1-4; the D gene is possibly TRBD1 (5 bases). This CDR3 comprises 13 residues. The V end lost 0 bases, the J end lost 4 bases, and 6 bases lay between the germline ends. The germline CDR1 and CDR2 sequences are GTSNPN and SVGIG (reference sequence). CDR3 in amino acids: CAWSVQDNEKLFF. As DNA, the CDR3 is TGTGCCTGGAGTGTACAGGATAATGAAAAACTGTTTTTT.

In its sample, this clone was seen once. At one of its ends the junction is not consistent with the germline gene, which may arise from a read error. The CDR3 nucleotides are TGCGCCAGCAGTCAAGGACAGAAGTACCTCCAAGAGACCCAGTACTTC. As protein: CASSQGQKYLQETQYF. The rearrangement joins TRBV4-1 to TRBJ2-5; D is possibly TRBD1 (6 bases). The CDR3 length is 16 residues. Germline V gene sequence: CDR1 MGHRA, CDR2 YSYEKL.

This clone was seen a single time. The gene calls are TRBV6-1 and TRBJ1-1; TRBD1 agrees at 7 bases. CDR3 length: 15 residues. V dropped 1 base and J dropped 3; count of bases not matched to a gene: 5. Germline V gene data show CDR1 as MNHNS and CDR2 as SASEGT. The CDR3 reads CASSEDRGDYTEAFF. CDR3 nucleotides: TGTGCCAGCAGTGAAGACAGGGGTGATTACACTGAAGCTTTCTTT.